A single T cell receptor beta chain is shown here with its context. This clone came up a few times. Its antigen remains unidentified. Per-base qualities were not stored, and no clone one base away is much larger. The data derive from a study of blood T cell repertoires in COVID-19 (TCRdb year 2020). For context, the study as a whole: Collaborator samples came from the United States, Italy and Spain and covered acute and convalescent phases of COVID-19. Subjects who had been exposed to COVID-19, were actively infected with it, or had recovered from it provided the deeply sampled blood TCRbeta repertoires that made up the dataset. Samples were obtained from the ongoing ImmuneRACE study (first 160 participants) and from approximately 1,200 subjects provided by 6 global collaborators. The repertoires were released in a freely available public database meant as a resource for research on the immune response to SARS-CoV-2. HLA class I and class II types, where available, came from metadata supplied by the sample provider rather than from assay-based typing. The sample metadata nearly always contained a de-identified subject ID, COVID-19 status, age in years and sex. The material from the prospective study consisted of cDNA or gDNA derived from T cells, B-cell-depleted T cells, or PBMCs. Summary of the overall study and its limitations: The quantity of clinical and demographic metadata differed by source and by participant and was supplied without curation.

Based on the germline V gene, the CDR1 and CDR2 sequences are SGHRS and YFSETQ. From the cysteine up to the phenylalanine, the CDR3 has a length of 17 residues. Only the CDR3 part of the read is kept: 51 bases, read in frame from the first base. V and J lose 1 base and 1 base, and a span of 17 bases separates them. Whole blood was collected in K2EDTA tubes by collaborating institutions according to the institutions' own protocols. For TCRbeta analysis, collaborator samples were shipped as frozen whole blood, as isolated PBMCs, or as DNA extracted from either sample type. TCRbeta CDR3 regions were amplified from genomic DNA using the immunoSEQ Assay, a bias-controlled multiplex PCR. Under the source paper's analysis protocol: The number of nucleated cells in each sample was estimated by amplification of reference gene primers within the assay. Sequence reads were collapsed and filtered to measure the absolute abundance of every unique TCRbeta CDR3 rearrangement. For each sample, productive Simpson clonality was calculated as the square root of Simpson's diversity index across productive rearrangements. The table was pulled from immuneACCESS by TCRdb, which kept in-frame rearrangements only. Such tables lose some clones; where checked, under half of the loss comes from unresolved V genes, and the rest has no known cause. The D gene and trimming were derived from the DNA, and the V and J assignments and clone size from that table. Counted in this sample were 80,000 to 100,000 clones; 80% to 85% of them appeared once. Together, the top ten hold about a sixth of the sample.

Sequencing used peripheral blood. The source of this sequence is a woman older than 75 with active or convalescent COVID-19. The chain is encoded by TRBV5-1 joined to TRBJ1-1; a confident D gene designation cannot be given. The CDR3 here reads CASSLTAVVIGNTEAFF. The DNA sequence reads TGCGCCAGCAGCTTGACAGCGGTGGTCATAGGGAACACTGAAGCTTTCTTT.